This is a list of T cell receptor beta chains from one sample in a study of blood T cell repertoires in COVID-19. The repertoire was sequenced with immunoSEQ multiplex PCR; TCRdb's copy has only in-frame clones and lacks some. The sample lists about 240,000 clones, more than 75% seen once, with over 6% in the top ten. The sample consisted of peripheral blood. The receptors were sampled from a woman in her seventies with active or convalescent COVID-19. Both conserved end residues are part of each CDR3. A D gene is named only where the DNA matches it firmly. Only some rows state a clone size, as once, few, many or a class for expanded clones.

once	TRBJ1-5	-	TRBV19	CASSIRGINQPQHF	TGTGCCAGTAGTATTAGGGGGATCAATCAGCCCCAGCATTTT
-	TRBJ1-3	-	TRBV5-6	CASSLDSYSGNTIYF	TGTGCCAGCAGCTTGGACAGTTACTCTGGAAACACCATATATTTT
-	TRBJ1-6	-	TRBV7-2	CASRRGQINSPLHF	TGTGCCAGCAGGAGGGGACAAATAAATTCACCCCTCCACTTT
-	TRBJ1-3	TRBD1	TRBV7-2	CASTLGQGPSGNTIYF	TGTGCCAGCACCCTAGGACAGGGCCCCTCTGGAAACACCATATATTTT
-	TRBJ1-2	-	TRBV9	CASSPRRVYGYTF	TGTGCCAGCAGCCCCCGCAGGGTCTATGGCTACACCTTC
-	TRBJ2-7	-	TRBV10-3	CAISEPGGGRGYEQYF	TGTGCCATCAGTGAGCCCGGAGGGGGCAGGGGCTACGAGCAGTACTTC
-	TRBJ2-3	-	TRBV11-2	CASIPAGSSTDTQYF	TGTGCCAGCATCCCAGCGGGCTCTAGCACAGATACGCAGTATTTT
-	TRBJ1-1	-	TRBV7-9	CASTHATVNTEAFF	TGTGCCAGCACCCATGCGACAGTGAACACTGAAGCTTTCTTT
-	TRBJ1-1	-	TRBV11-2	CASSPQGPGQAFF	TGTGCCAGCAGCCCACAGGGTCCAGGGCAGGCTTTCTTT
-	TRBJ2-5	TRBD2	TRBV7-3	CASSLTAGAPSGTQYF	TGTGCCAGCAGCTTAACAGCGGGGGCTCCTTCAGGGACCCAGTACTTC
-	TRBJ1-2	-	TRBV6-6	CASVTGNSNYGYTF	TGTGCCAGCGTAACAGGCAACTCTAACTATGGCTACACCTTC
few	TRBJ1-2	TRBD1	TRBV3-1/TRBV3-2	CASSQGQGASGYTF	TGTGCCAGCAGCCAAGGGCAGGGGGCAAGTGGCTACACCTTC
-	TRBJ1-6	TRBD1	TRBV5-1	CASSLRDREDSPLHF	TGCGCCAGCAGCTTGCGGGACAGGGAGGATTCACCCCTCCACTTT
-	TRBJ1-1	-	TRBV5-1	CASSFGTPIMNTEAFF	TGCGCCAGCAGCTTCGGGACACCCATCATGAACACTGAAGCTTTCTTT
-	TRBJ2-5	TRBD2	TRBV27	CALRVERGEETQYF	TGTGCCCTTAGGGTGGAGCGGGGGGAAGAGACCCAGTACTTC
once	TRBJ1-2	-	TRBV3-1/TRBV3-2	CASSQSARGYTF	TGTGCCAGCAGCCAATCAGCGCGTGGCTACACCTTC
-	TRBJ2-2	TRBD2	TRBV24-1	CATRPGGTGELFF	TGTGCCACCAGACCGGGGGGGACCGGGGAGCTGTTTTTT
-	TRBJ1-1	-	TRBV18	CASSPPRGSGGNTEAFF	TGTGCCAGCTCACCACCGAGAGGGTCCGGGGGGAACACTGAAGCTTTCTTT
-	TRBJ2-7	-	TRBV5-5	CASSSGQPIPYEQYF	TGTGCCAGCAGCTCCGGACAGCCTATTCCCTACGAGCAGTACTTC
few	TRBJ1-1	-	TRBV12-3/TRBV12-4	CASSPTGWAEAFF	TGTGCCAGCAGCCCAACAGGGTGGGCTGAAGCTTTCTTT
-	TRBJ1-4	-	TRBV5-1	CASRTRTGNEKLFF	TGCGCCAGCAGGACACGGACGGGGAATGAAAAACTGTTTTTT
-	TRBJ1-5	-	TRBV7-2	CASSPGGNQPQHF	TGTGCCAGCAGCCCCGGTGGCAATCAGCCCCAGCATTTT
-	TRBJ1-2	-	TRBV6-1	CASSDFSGVGSYGYTF	TGTGCCAGCAGTGACTTCTCAGGGGTTGGAAGCTATGGCTACACCTTC